This TCR beta chain was recorded in a study of shared clonotypes between healthy human individuals. Both subsets, CD45RA+ naive and CD45RA-negative memory, were split from the CD4+ cells. The assay was immunoSEQ multiplex PCR, and TCRdb's table has in-frame clones only and misses some. The table has approximately 2,000,000 clones, less than 95% seen once. Trimming cost V 6 bases and J 4 bases, with 15 bases left between them. The CDR3 has 14 residues. From germline, CDR1 is MNHNY and CDR2 SVGAGI (reference sequence). The sequencing input was naive CD4+ T cells from PBMCs. Subset meaning: CD45RA+ positively selected. The receptor comes from a man aged 18 to 29 in good health. Some clones in this sample may be carry-over from other donors' samples. The chain links TRBV6-6 to TRBJ1-1; a weak D match, TRBD1 (5 bases). DNA for the CDR3: TGTGCCAGCAGCATTACTGGGGGGGGCACTGAAGCTTTCTTT. This encodes CASSITGGGTEAFF.